The 22 T cell receptor beta chains listed next were all sequenced from one sample in a study of control samples from healthy donors and cancer patients. Data came from immunoSEQ multiplex PCR; TCRdb stores just in-frame clones and leaves some out. This sample carries 140,000 to 150,000 clones, under 95% of them seen once, and the ten largest clones take approximately 5.7%. The material sequenced was blood. The receptor source for this set is a man younger than 35 in good health.

This chain links TRBV7-9 with TRBJ1-1; 7 nucleotides agree with TRBD1. The CDR3 has 14 residues. With 5 bases clipped from V and 0 bases from J, the junction kept 3 bases outside the gene matches. CDR1 is SEHNR and CDR2 is FQNEAQ in the germline V gene (reference sequence). The CDR3 DNA is TGTGCCAGCAGCCTCGGGACAGTGAACACTGAAGCTTTCTTT. Residues: CASSLGTVNTEAFF.

The rearrangement uses TRBV28 and TRBJ2-1; possibly TRBD1 for D (7 bases). V lost 4 bases to trimming and J lost 4 bases, with 17 bases between them. Germline V gene lookup returns CDR1 MDHEN and CDR2 SYDVKM. The CDR3 covers 16 residues. CDR3 loop: CASSSPRGESYNEQFF. CDR3 nucleotide sequence: TGTGCCAGCAGTTCACCCAGGGGGGAGTCTTACAATGAGCAGTTCTTC.

The rearrangement joins TRBV19 to TRBJ2-1, with 7 bases aligning to TRBD2. The germline V gene has CDR1 LNHDA and CDR2 SQIVND (reference sequence). The CDR3 covers 14 residues. V lost 6 bases and J lost 5; bases outside the gene matches: 7. For the CDR3, the DNA is TGTGCCAGTAGCGACGGGGGGTGGCACAATGAGCAGTTCTTC. Its protein product is CASSDGGWHNEQFF. Full variable domain (missing parts from reference TRBV19 and TRBJ2-1): DGGITQSPKYLFRKEGQNVTLSCEQNLNHDAMYWYRQDPGQGLRLIYYSQIVNDFQKGDIAEGYSVSREKKESFPLTVTSAQKNPTAFYLCASSDGGWHNEQFFGPGTRLTVL.

V and J are TRBV5-8 and TRBJ1-2; D is undetermined. Germline V gene lookup returns CDR1 SGHTS and CDR2 YDEGEE. V lost 1 base and J lost 4, with 8 bases in between. The CDR3 has 13 residues. The CDR3 DNA reads TGTGCCAGCAGCTTGAATCCGGGCTATGGCTACACCTTC. Translation gives CASSLNPGYGYTF.

In DNA form, the CDR3 reads TGTGCCAGCAGCACTCCGGGACAGGGAGGCGAAAAACTGTTTTTT. Translated: CASSTPGQGGEKLFF. The V call is TRBV9, the J call TRBJ1-4; TRBD1 matches 9 bases. Germline V lookup: CDR1 SGDLS, CDR2 YYNGEE. The CDR3 consists of 15 residues. Unmatched junction bases numbered 9, after V lost 4 bases and J lost 8 bases.

CDR3 amino acids: CASSQERSLADRNTGELFF. DNA for the CDR3: TGTGCCAGCAGCCAAGAGCGTTCGCTAGCGGACAGAAACACCGGGGAGCTGTTTTTT. V gene TRBV3-1 (or the pseudogene TRBV3-2) combines with J gene TRBJ2-2, with D possibly TRBD2 on 7 matching bases. V was pared by 0 bases and J by 2 bases, with 19 bases between. Germline CDR1 LGHDT, CDR2 YNNKEL (reference sequence). The CDR3 is 19 residues long.

The CDR3 DNA sequence: TGTGCCACCAGTCAGGGGCAGCAGCCCCAGCATTTT. Translated, it gives CATSQGQQPQHF. This chain joins TRBV24-1 and TRBJ1-5, with D possibly TRBD1 on 6 matching bases. Trimming took off 6 bases at V and 7 bases at J, with 9 bases between the two ends. The CDR3 runs 12 residues. Germline V gives CDR1 KGHDR, CDR2 SFDVKD.

The chain combines TRBV6-6 with TRBJ2-7; TRBD1 agrees at 7 bases. Losses at the gene ends were 0 bases for V and 7 bases for J; bases not matched to a gene: 6. This CDR3 has 14 amino acids. Germline V CDR1 and CDR2: MNHNY, SVGAGI (reference sequence). The CDR3, as DNA: TGTGCCAGCAGTTACTCGGACACGGGACAGGAGCAGTACTTC. Translating gives CASSYSDTGQEQYF.

The chain carries TRBV7-8 and TRBJ2-7; 7 positions match TRBD2. This CDR3 is built from 18 residues. Germline values: CDR1 SGHVS, CDR2 FQNEAQ. V lost 5 bases, J lost 3 bases, and 19 bases stayed unmatched. Written as DNA, the CDR3 is TGTGCCAGCAGCGATCTGGGGGGGATCCCCCCCGTCCTCTACGAGCAGTACTTC. It codes for CASSDLGGIPPVLYEQYF.

The chain couples TRBV30 to TRBJ1-3; no clear D gene. The V end was cut by 5 bases, the J end by 1 base, with 12 bases between. The CDR3 covers 14 residues. Germline values: CDR1 GTSNPN, CDR2 SVGIG (reference sequence). The CDR3 here is CAWGLRRSGNTIYF. The CDR3 coding sequence is TGTGCCTGGGGCCTACGTAGATCTGGAAACACCATATATTTT.

In DNA form, the CDR3 reads TGCGCCAGCAGCCTAGGTTACTACAATGAGCAGTTCTTC. This sequence encodes CASSLGYYNEQFF. This chain connects TRBV4-1 to TRBJ2-1; no reliable D call. Trimming took 4 bases from V and 3 from J, leaving 7 bases between them. This CDR3 region has 13 residues. The V gene's germline CDR1 is MGHRA and CDR2 YSYEKL.

This rearrangement joins TRBV5-1 to TRBJ2-1, with 9 bases that match TRBD2. Germline loops: CDR1 SGHRS, CDR2 YFSETQ. This CDR3 region has 16 residues. The J segment lost 4 bases and the V segment lost 0 bases, leaving 5 bases of the junction unmatched. DNA of the CDR3: TGCGCCAGCAGCTTGGACAAGCGGGGGGCATACAATGAGCAGTTCTTC. Residues: CASSLDKRGAYNEQFF.

The chain links TRBV28 to TRBJ2-5; TRBD1 matches 9 bases. Germline V gives CDR1 MDHEN, CDR2 SYDVKM. V was pared by 6 bases and J by 4 bases, with 6 bases of the junction left unmatched. There are 14 residues in the CDR3. Here the CDR3 DNA reads TGTGCCAGCAGCAAACAGGGGGCGGGAGAGACCCAGTACTTC. Its translation is CASSKQGAGETQYF.

This clone was seen more than once but under ten times. The chain employs TRBV19 and TRBJ2-2; either TRBD1 or TRBD2 may fit D (5 bases each). V was cut by 10 bases and J by 1 base, with 19 bases left in between. The CDR3 contains 16 residues. Germline CDR1 LNHDA, CDR2 SQIVND (reference sequence). CDR3 in DNA: TGTGCCACCTCGAAGTGGGGACCCTGGAACACCGGGGAGCTGTTTTTT. Translating gives CATSKWGPWNTGELFF. The complete variable domain, with remaining parts taken from reference TRBV19 and TRBJ2-2, reads DGGITQSPKYLFRKEGQNVTLSCEQNLNHDAMYWYRQDPGQGLRLIYYSQIVNDFQKGDIAEGYSVSREKKESFPLTVTSAQKNPTAFYLCATSKWGPWNTGELFFGEGSRLTVL.

The genes are TRBV9 and TRBJ2-1, with D possibly being TRBD2 (5 bases). V shed 0 bases and J shed 5 bases, with 18 bases lying between them. Germline V gene sequence: CDR1 SGDLS, CDR2 YYNGEE. The CDR3 is made up of 17 amino acids. CDR3 nucleotides: TGTGCCAGCAGCGTAGAGGGTACCCCCATGGGAGACAATGAGCAGTTCTTC. This gives the protein CASSVEGTPMGDNEQFF.

V and J are TRBV19 and TRBJ2-1; TRBD2 aligns across 9 bases. Germline V gives CDR1 LNHDA, CDR2 SQIVND (reference sequence). V lost 0 bases to trimming and J lost 7 bases; unmatched junction nucleotides: 10. The CDR3 consists of 17 residues. CDR3 sequence: CASSIDPGLASLNEQFF. In DNA, the CDR3 is TGTGCCAGTAGTATAGATCCTGGACTAGCGTCTCTGAATGAGCAGTTCTTC.

CDR3 protein: CASSSERWSSYEQYF. CDR3 sequence (DNA): TGTGCCAGCAGCTCCGAACGGTGGAGCTCCTACGAGCAGTACTTC. The rearrangement uses TRBV5-6 and TRBJ2-7; no clear D gene. V lost 3 bases to trimming and J lost 0 bases, with 13 bases between them. Per germline, CDR1 SGHDT and CDR2 YYEEEE. The CDR3 consists of 15 residues.

V and J are TRBV2 and TRBJ2-7; 7 nucleotides match TRBD2. CDR3 size: 13 residues. In germline, CDR1 is SNHLY, CDR2 FYNNEI. Trimming took 6 bases from V and 6 from J; bases not matched to a gene: 8. Here the CDR3 reads CASRFAWEGEQYF. For the CDR3, the DNA is TGTGCCAGCAGATTCGCGTGGGAGGGCGAGCAGTACTTC.

This rearrangement joins TRBV5-1 to TRBJ2-6, with D unclear. The CDR3 has 17 residues. Per germline, CDR1 SGHRS and CDR2 YFSETQ. V gave up 2 bases and J gave up 0 bases, with 12 bases separating them. DNA for the CDR3: TGCGCCAGCAGCTTAGCAGGTGGACCCTCTGGGGCCAACGTCCTGACTTTC. This gives the protein CASSLAGGPSGANVLTF.

The chain recombines TRBV29-1 with TRBJ2-1, with 10 bases that match TRBD2. Germline V gives CDR1 SQVTM, CDR2 ANQGSEA. This CDR3 is built from 15 residues. After removal of 6 bases from V and 2 bases from J, the junction contained 7 bases not matched to a gene. The CDR3 nucleotides read TGCAGCGTCCGACGGACTAGCGGAGCCTACAATGAGCAGTTCTTC. Its protein product is CSVRRTSGAYNEQFF.

This sequence joins TRBV6-5 and TRBJ1-1; 7 nucleotides agree with TRBD1. The CDR3 is made up of 14 amino acids. Germline V gene sequence: CDR1 MNHEY, CDR2 SVGAGI. The V and J ends lost 6 bases and 3 bases, in that order; junction bases with no gene match: 7. The CDR3 nucleotides are TGTGCCAGCAGCGTACAGGGGATCGACACTGAAGCTTTCTTT. Translation: CASSVQGIDTEAFF.

The V call is TRBV28, the J call TRBJ1-2; D is ambiguous. There are 12 residues in the CDR3. Trimming took off 5 bases at V and 0 bases at J, with 4 bases between the two ends. Germline V lookup: CDR1 MDHEN, CDR2 SYDVKM. The CDR3 DNA follows: TGTGCCAGCAGTGGGGCTAACTATGGCTACACCTTC. Translated, it gives CASSGANYGYTF.